This T cell receptor (beta chain) was observed in a study of radiation and T cells in renal cell carcinoma. Study outcomes and limitations: In blood, top tumor clones expanded by 2 weeks, shrinking by 4.

Germline V lookup: CDR1 SGHTA, CDR2 FQGNSA. This CDR3 has 17 residues. The V end lost 2 bases, the J end lost 2 bases, and 17 bases lay between the germline ends. Comments on this clone: Its antigen is as yet unknown.

Time point: blood 4 weeks post-SBRT, at nephrectomy. Treatment noted: 15 Gy SBRT to primary tumor, nephrectomy 4 weeks later. Nephrectomy followed 15 Gy stereotactic body radiation by 4 weeks. Serial blood draws occurred at baseline and 2 and 4 weeks post-SBRT. Sequencing used immunoSEQ multiplex PCR; TCRdb keeps in-frame clones, though not all of them. The sample shows roughly 86,000 clones, approximately 86% of them seen only once. This sample comprised blood, obtained from a patient whose treatment included radiotherapy and nephrectomy. The chain carries TRBV7-2 and TRBJ2-3; D gene unclear. The clonotype originates from a man in his fifties with renal cell carcinoma. The CDR3 sequence is CASSLTVGRLITDTQYF. CDR3 nucleotide sequence: TGTGCCAGCAGCTTAACCGTCGGCAGGTTAATCACAGATACGCAGTATTTT. Based on the CDR3 plus reference TRBV7-2 and TRBJ2-3, the full variable domain is GAGVSQSPSNKVTEKGKDVELRCDPISGHTALYWYRQSLGQGLEFLIYFQGNSAPDKSGLPSDRFSAERTGGSVSTLTIQRTQQEDSAVYLCASSLTVGRLITDTQYFGPGTRLTVL.